The source of this T cell receptor beta chain is a study of T cell responses to AZD1222 COVID-19 vaccine. TCRdb keeps only in-frame clones here, not all; method: immunoSEQ multiplex PCR. The sample shows nearly 110,000 clones, about nine tenths of them seen only once. Trimming left V 4 bases short and J 5 bases short, with 18 bases between. Germline CDR1 is SGDLS and CDR2 is YYNGEE. The CDR3 is 15 residues long. Samples with a second dose at about 4 or about 12 weeks were pooled together. Study-level findings and limits: Recipients of AZD1222 seropositive at baseline numbered only six or seven. Females outnumbered males among donors, who were mostly white British; clonal diversity was possibly underestimated. Regions 160-218 and 743-854 dominated among vaccine-associated CD4 TCRs spanning spike.

Concerning this clone: Its antigen is currently unknown.

This receptor was obtained from an adult who received the AZD1222 COVID-19 vaccine. The sequenced sample was peripheral blood, obtained 28 days after the second AZD1222 dose. The chain couples TRBV9 to TRBJ2-5; D possibly corresponds to TRBD2 (7 bases). CDR3: CASSPNTGGLETQYF. The CDR3 DNA is TGTGCCAGCAGCCCGAACACGGGGGGCCTTGAGACCCAGTACTTC.